Shown below are 29 T cell receptor beta chains from a single sample sequenced in a study of blood T cell repertoires in COVID-19. The data were produced by immunoSEQ multiplex PCR, yet TCRdb's version contains in-frame clones alone and is incomplete. The sample records 210,000 or so clones, around 80% being singletons. Sequencing was performed on PBMCs or T cells enriched from blood (not recorded which). These receptors were collected from a man aged 25 to 40 with acute COVID-19.

V usage is TRBV7-9 and J usage is TRBJ2-2; D may be TRBD2 (5 bases). The germline CDR1 and CDR2 sequences are SEHNR and FQNEAQ (reference sequence). V lost 5 bases and J 6 bases, leaving 13 bases between the germline ends. The CDR3 extends over 14 amino acids. DNA for the CDR3: TGTGCCAGCAGCAAACTGGCGGGTCCCGGGGAGCTGTTTTTT. Amino acids: CASSKLAGPGELFF. The variable domain in full, completed from reference TRBV7-9 and TRBJ2-2, reads DTGVSQNPRHKITKRGQNVTFRCDPISEHNRLYWYRQTLGQGPEFLTYFQNEAQLEKSRLLSDRFSAERPKGSFSTLEIQRTEQGDSAMYLCASSKLAGPGELFFGEGSRLTVL.

J is TRBJ1-5 and V is TRBV27; 8 positions agree with TRBD1. Germline V lookup: CDR1 MNHEY, CDR2 SMNVEV (reference sequence). Trimming at V came to 1 base and at J to 1 base, leaving 9 bases not matched to a gene. The CDR3 runs to 18 residues. The CDR3 DNA is TGTGCCAGCAGTTTATATCCAGGGGGCATAGGAAGCAATCAGCCCCAGCATTTT. Translating gives CASSLYPGGIGSNQPQHF.

This chain links TRBV6-1 with TRBJ2-3; 12 bases line up with TRBD2. The ends lost 2 bases at V and 6 bases at J; junction bases unmatched: 12. The CDR3 extends over 18 amino acids. Germline assignment: CDR1 MNHNS and CDR2 SASEGT. This CDR3 is CASSEWPSGGGSMDTQYF. In DNA form, the CDR3 reads TGTGCCAGCAGTGAATGGCCTAGCGGGGGGGGCAGCATGGATACGCAGTATTTT.

This chain links TRBV10-2 with TRBJ2-1; 11 bases are a match to TRBD1. From germline, CDR1 is WSHSY and CDR2 SAAADI. The CDR3 consists of 15 residues. The junction had 10 bases not matched to a gene; V was cut back by 6 bases and J by 9 bases. CDR3 nucleotides: TGCGCCAGCAGAGAACGGGACAGGGGGATGCGTGAGCAGTTCTTC. Translating gives CASRERDRGMREQFF.

This sequence joins TRBV27 and TRBJ1-6; 8 bases are shared with TRBD1. V lost 7 bases to trimming and J lost 5 bases; unmatched junction nucleotides: 7. The CDR3 contains 15 residues. Germline assignment: CDR1 MNHEY and CDR2 SMNVEV (reference sequence). This CDR3 is CASTSATGDNSPLHF. CDR3 sequence (DNA): TGTGCCAGCACCTCCGCGACAGGGGATAATTCACCCCTCCACTTT.

The chain has TRBV19 and TRBJ1-2; 8 nucleotides line up with TRBD1. The junction had 12 bases not matched to a gene; V was cut back by 8 bases and J by 1 base. The germline V gene has CDR1 LNHDA and CDR2 SQIVND (reference sequence). The CDR3 totals 16 residues. The CDR3 loop is CASSIFPGQVNYGYTF. The CDR3 bases are TGTGCCAGTTCCATCTTTCCGGGACAGGTTAACTATGGCTACACCTTC.

The CDR3 sequence: CATSRDRDRGNQPQHF. CDR3 sequence (DNA): TGTGCCACCAGCAGAGATAGAGACAGGGGCAATCAGCCCCAGCATTTT. This rearrangement joins TRBV15 to TRBJ1-5; 7 nucleotides agree with TRBD1. The CDR3 is 16 residues long. CDR1 and CDR2 (germline): LNHNV, YYDKDF (reference sequence). J was trimmed by 2 bases and V by 0 bases; bases with no gene match: 4.

This clone turned up a few times. V is TRBV10-1 and J is TRBJ1-2, with TRBD1 matching 7 bases. Germline CDR1 is WNHNN and CDR2 is SYGVQD (reference sequence). J gave up 3 bases and V 5 bases, and 3 bases lay outside the gene matches. The CDR3 is 13 amino acids. In DNA form, the CDR3 reads TGCGCCAGCAGTCGGGACAGCTACTATGGCTACACCTTC. It encodes CASSRDSYYGYTF.

The chain joins TRBV3-1 (or the pseudogene TRBV3-2) to TRBJ1-1; weak D call: TRBD1 (6 bases). V shed 6 bases and J shed 0 bases, with 14 bases lying between them. Germline assignment: CDR1 LGHDT and CDR2 YNNKEL (reference sequence). This CDR3 comprises 15 residues. The chain's CDR3 is CASRHGQFMNTEAFF. For the CDR3, the DNA is TGTGCCAGCAGACACGGACAGTTTATGAACACTGAAGCTTTCTTT.

This chain links TRBV18 with TRBJ2-1; D may be TRBD1 (7 bases). Germline V CDR1 and CDR2: KGHSH, LQKENI. The CDR3 runs to 15 residues. V dropped 4 bases and J dropped 8 bases, with 18 bases sitting between them. DNA of the CDR3: TGTGCCAGCTCACGCTTGGGACAGACTAGTTATGAGCAGTTCTTC. Translated: CASSRLGQTSYEQFF.

The gene calls are TRBV5-1 and TRBJ2-7; TRBD2 matches 9 bases. In germline, CDR1 is SGHRS, CDR2 YFSETQ. V dropped 6 bases and J dropped 3; count of bases not matched to a gene: 7. The CDR3 has 14 residues. CDR3: CASKVGTSHYEQYF. DNA of the CDR3: TGCGCCAGCAAGGTCGGGACTAGCCACTACGAGCAGTACTTC.

The chain uses TRBV6-2 or TRBV6-3 and TRBJ1-1, with 7 positions matching TRBD1. The CDR3 sequence is 16 residues long. From germline, CDR1 is MNHEY and CDR2 SVGEGT. Trimming removed 5 bases from V and 2 bases from J; junction bases left unmatched: 11. The CDR3 spells CASSRYNRGINTEAFF. CDR3 sequence (DNA): TGTGCCAGCAGTCGGTACAACAGGGGTATTAACACTGAAGCTTTCTTT.

This clone came up a few times. The rearrangement uses TRBV7-6 and TRBJ2-3; D possibly corresponds to TRBD1 (5 bases). CDR1 is SGHVS and CDR2 is FNYEAQ in the germline V gene. The CDR3 sequence is 15 residues long. Trimming took 1 base from V and 1 from J, leaving 9 bases between them. CDR3 sequence reads: CASSLVGAGTDTQYF. CDR3 nucleotide sequence: TGTGCCAGCAGCTTAGTAGGGGCCGGCACAGATACGCAGTATTTT.

This clone has a handful of counts. The chain is built from TRBV30 and TRBJ1-3, with D uncertain. Germline V gene sequence: CDR1 GTSNPN, CDR2 SVGIG (reference sequence). This CDR3 is 13 amino acids long. V was clipped by 3 bases and J by 3 bases, with 9 bases between them. As DNA, the CDR3 is TGTGCCTGGAGCCCGGGTTTTGGAAACACCATATATTTT. Protein: CAWSPGFGNTIYF.

The chain links TRBV11-1 to TRBJ1-1; a weak D match, TRBD1 (5 bases). Germline V gives CDR1 SGHAT, CDR2 FQDESV (reference sequence). Between the trimmed V and J ends, which lost 8 bases and 10 bases, there was a span of 14 bases. This CDR3 comprises 11 residues. CDR3 region: CASRAAGGAFF. For the CDR3, the DNA is TGTGCCAGCCGGGCTGCGGGGGGAGCTTTCTTT.

This chain joins TRBV7-9 and TRBJ2-1; D may be TRBD2 (6 bases). Trimming took 0 bases from V and 3 from J, leaving 15 bases between them. The CDR3 sequence is 17 residues long. Germline V lookup: CDR1 SEHNR, CDR2 FQNEAQ (reference sequence). The CDR3, as DNA: TGTGCCAGCAGCTTAGCGAGGCCGGGACTTATCTACAATGAGCAGTTCTTC. Protein sequence: CASSLARPGLIYNEQFF.

This clone was seen a single time. J is TRBJ1-6 and V is TRBV5-4, with TRBD1 matching over 8 bases. V was clipped by 4 bases and J by 7 bases; unmatched bases: 7. The germline V gene encodes CDR1 SGHNT and CDR2 YYREEE (reference sequence). CDR3 length: 15 amino acids. CDR3 DNA sequence: TGTGCCAGCAGCGGGTCAGGGGGCTCGAATTCACCCCTCCACTTT. This codes for CASSGSGGSNSPLHF.

This clone was detected a few times. The V and J genes are TRBV9 and TRBJ1-2; no definite D call. From germline, CDR1 is SGDLS and CDR2 YYNGEE. There are 14 residues in the CDR3. Trimming took off 0 bases at V and 4 bases at J, with 10 bases between the two ends. CDR3 residues: CASSVEPSSYGYTF. The CDR3 bases are TGTGCCAGCAGCGTAGAACCGAGTTCCTATGGCTACACCTTC.

The rearrangement joins TRBV6-5 to TRBJ2-1, with D perhaps TRBD1 (6 bases). CDR3 size: 14 residues. V was clipped by 6 bases and J by 1 base, with 10 bases between them. Germline assignment: CDR1 MNHEY and CDR2 SVGAGI. Here the CDR3 DNA reads TGTGCCAGCAGGGACAGTCCTTCCTACAATGAGCAGTTCTTC. This sequence encodes CASRDSPSYNEQFF.

The V call is TRBV11-2, the J call TRBJ1-2, with D possibly matching TRBD1 (6 bases). Per germline, CDR1 SGHAT and CDR2 FQNNGV. Trimming took 4 bases from V and 5 from J, leaving 11 bases between them. This CDR3 region has 13 residues. CDR3 sequence (DNA): TGTGCCAGCAGCTCGACAGGACGTTATGGCTACACCTTC. Translating gives CASSSTGRYGYTF. The entire variable domain, with the rest obtained from reference TRBV11-2 and TRBJ1-2, is as follows: EAGVAQSPRYKIIEKRQSVAFWCNPISGHATLYWYQQILGQGPKLLIQFQNNGVVDDSQLPKDRFSAERLKGVDSTLKIQPAKLEDSAVYLCASSSTGRYGYTFGSGTRLTVV.

This clone has at least ten counts. The gene calls are TRBV7-2 and TRBJ1-6, with TRBD1 matching over 8 bases. This CDR3 is 17 amino acids long. Trimming removed 7 bases from V and 9 bases from J; junction bases left unmatched: 17. Germline CDR1 SGHTA, CDR2 FQGNSA. The CDR3 region is CASTPRQGNILGSPLHF. The DNA of the CDR3 is TGTGCCAGCACCCCAAGACAGGGGAACATATTAGGTTCACCCCTCCACTTT.

The chain is built from TRBV5-4 and TRBJ1-2; 9 bases agree with TRBD1. Germline CDR1 and CDR2: SGHNT and YYREEE (reference sequence). The CDR3 is 14 amino acids. V trimming: 0 bases; J trimming: 3 bases; junction bases outside the gene matches: 0. In DNA, the CDR3 is TGTGCCAGCAGCTTGGACAGGGGGCACTATGGCTACACCTTC. It yields the protein CASSLDRGHYGYTF.

The V and J genes are TRBV5-1 and TRBJ1-6, with TRBD1 matching 7 bases. V was pared by 6 bases and J by 5 bases, with 2 bases of the junction left unmatched. The CDR3 totals 13 residues. Germline CDR1 and CDR2: SGHRS and YFSETQ. The CDR3 loop reads CASTDRDNSPLHF. The CDR3 DNA sequence: TGCGCCAGCACCGACAGGGATAATTCACCCCTCCACTTT.

This chain uses TRBV12-3 or TRBV12-4 with TRBJ1-3; 7 bases are a match to TRBD1. This CDR3 has 13 amino acids. V lost 3 bases to trimming and J lost 4 bases; unmatched junction nucleotides: 0. The CDR3 region is CASSLGQGNTIYF. The CDR3 bases are TGTGCCAGCAGTTTGGGACAGGGAAACACCATATATTTT.

The chain recombines TRBV19 with TRBJ2-2; D gene ambiguous. In germline, CDR1 is LNHDA, CDR2 SQIVND (reference sequence). Trimming shortened V by 1 base and J by 1 base, and 4 bases separated the two germline ends. The CDR3 covers 14 residues. The CDR3 DNA follows: TGTGCCAGTAGTATAGGCGTGAACACCGGGGAGCTGTTTTTT. This translates into CASSIGVNTGELFF.

The V gene is TRBV5-5, the J gene TRBJ1-6; a possible D gene is TRBD1 (6 bases). From germline, CDR1 is SGHKS and CDR2 YYEKEE (reference sequence). The CDR3 runs 16 residues. With 5 bases removed from V and 2 bases from J, the gap between germline ends came to 14 bases. In DNA, the CDR3 is TGTGCCAGCAGACTGGGGGGGGCAGCCTATAATTCACCCCTCCACTTT. Translated, it gives CASRLGGAAYNSPLHF.

V gene TRBV5-4 combines with J gene TRBJ2-1; D call uncertain. CDR3 size: 14 residues. V lost 4 bases and J 5 bases, leaving 13 bases between the germline ends. Germline V lookup: CDR1 SGHNT, CDR2 YYREEE (reference sequence). CDR3 bases: TGTGCCAGCAGCCCAGAGAGGAATCACAATGAGCAGTTCTTC. Translated, it gives CASSPERNHNEQFF.

The chain has TRBV19 and TRBJ2-7, with 7 positions matching TRBD1. The V and J ends lost 7 bases and 4 bases, in that order; junction bases with no gene match: 10. Germline CDR1 is LNHDA and CDR2 is SQIVND (reference sequence). This CDR3 region has 14 residues. The CDR3 loop is CASTTGANPYEQYF. The CDR3, as DNA: TGTGCCAGTACAACAGGGGCCAATCCATACGAGCAGTACTTC.

This chain joins TRBV28 and TRBJ1-5, with 8 bases identical to TRBD1. In germline, CDR1 is MDHEN, CDR2 SYDVKM. J gave up 8 bases and V 6 bases, and 12 bases lay outside the gene matches. The CDR3 is made up of 15 amino acids. DNA of the CDR3: TGTGCCAGCAGGACCGGGACAGGCCCCATCAAGCCCCAGCATTTT. Its translation: CASRTGTGPIKPQHF. Drawing the rest from reference TRBV28 and TRBJ1-5, the complete variable domain is DVKVTQSSRYLVKRTGEKVFLECVQDMDHENMFWYRQDPGLGLRLIYFSYDVKMKEKGDIPEGYSVSREKKERFSLILESASTNQTSMYLCASRTGTGPIKPQHFGDGTRLSIL.